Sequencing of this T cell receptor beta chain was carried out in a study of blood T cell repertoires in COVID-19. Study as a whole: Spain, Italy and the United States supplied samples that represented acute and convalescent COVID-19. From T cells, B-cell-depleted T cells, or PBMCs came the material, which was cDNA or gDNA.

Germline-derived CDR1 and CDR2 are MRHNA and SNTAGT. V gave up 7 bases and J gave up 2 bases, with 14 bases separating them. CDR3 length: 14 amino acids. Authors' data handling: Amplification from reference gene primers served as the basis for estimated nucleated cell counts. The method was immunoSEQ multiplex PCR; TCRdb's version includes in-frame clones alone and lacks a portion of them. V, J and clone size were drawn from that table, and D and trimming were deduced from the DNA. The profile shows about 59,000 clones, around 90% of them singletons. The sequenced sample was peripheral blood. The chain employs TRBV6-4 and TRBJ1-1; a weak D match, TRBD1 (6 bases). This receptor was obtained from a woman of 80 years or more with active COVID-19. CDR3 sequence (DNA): TGTGCCAGCAAACCTAACAGGGCAAACACTGAAGCTTTCTTT. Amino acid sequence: CASKPNRANTEAFF.